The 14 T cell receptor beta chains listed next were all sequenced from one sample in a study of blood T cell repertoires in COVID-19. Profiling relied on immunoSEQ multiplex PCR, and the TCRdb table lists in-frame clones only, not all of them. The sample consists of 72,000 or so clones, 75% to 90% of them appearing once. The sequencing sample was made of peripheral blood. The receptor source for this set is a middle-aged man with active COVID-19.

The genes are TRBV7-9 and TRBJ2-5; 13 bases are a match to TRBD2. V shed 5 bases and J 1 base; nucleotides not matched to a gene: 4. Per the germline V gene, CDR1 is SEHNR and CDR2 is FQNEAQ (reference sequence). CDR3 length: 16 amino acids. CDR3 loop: CASSGGTSGIQETQYF. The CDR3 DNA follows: TGTGCCAGCAGCGGCGGGACTAGCGGGATCCAAGAGACCCAGTACTTC.

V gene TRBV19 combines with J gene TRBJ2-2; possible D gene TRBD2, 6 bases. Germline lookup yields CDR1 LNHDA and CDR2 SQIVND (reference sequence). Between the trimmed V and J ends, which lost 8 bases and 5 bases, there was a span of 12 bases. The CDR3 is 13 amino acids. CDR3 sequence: CASGAGNTGELFF. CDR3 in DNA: TGTGCCAGTGGAGCGGGTAATACCGGGGAGCTGTTTTTT.

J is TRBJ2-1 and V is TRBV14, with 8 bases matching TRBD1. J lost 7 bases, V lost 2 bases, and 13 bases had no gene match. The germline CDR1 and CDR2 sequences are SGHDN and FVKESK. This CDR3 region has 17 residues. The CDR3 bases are TGTGCCAGCAGCCAACCCAGGGGGCGGGGTGTGGTTAATGAGCAGTTCTTC. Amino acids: CASSQPRGRGVVNEQFF.

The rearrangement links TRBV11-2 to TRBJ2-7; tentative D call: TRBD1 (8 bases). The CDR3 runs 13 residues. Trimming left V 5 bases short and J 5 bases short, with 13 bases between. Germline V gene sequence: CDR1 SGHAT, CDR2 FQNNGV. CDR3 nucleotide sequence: TGTGCCAGCAGCGTACAGGGGGGGCACGAGCAGTACTTC. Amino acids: CASSVQGGHEQYF.

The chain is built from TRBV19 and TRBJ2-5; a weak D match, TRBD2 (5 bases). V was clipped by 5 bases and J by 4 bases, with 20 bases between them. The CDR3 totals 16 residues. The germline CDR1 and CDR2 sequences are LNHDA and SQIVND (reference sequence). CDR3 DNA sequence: TGTGCCAGTAGTCCCGGGTCGATCGGGATCATAGAGACCCAGTACTTC. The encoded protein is CASSPGSIGIIETQYF.

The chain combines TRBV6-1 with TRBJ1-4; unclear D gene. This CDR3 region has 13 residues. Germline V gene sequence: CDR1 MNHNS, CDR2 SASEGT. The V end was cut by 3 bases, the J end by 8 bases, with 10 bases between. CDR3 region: CASSENGEEKLFF. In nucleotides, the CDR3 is TGTGCCAGCAGTGAGAACGGAGAGGAAAAACTGTTTTTT.

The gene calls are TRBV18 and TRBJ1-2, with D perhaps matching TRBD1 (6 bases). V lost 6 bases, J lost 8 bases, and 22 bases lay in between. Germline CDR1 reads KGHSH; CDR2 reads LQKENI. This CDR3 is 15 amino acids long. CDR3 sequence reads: CASSLQGLGLYGYTF. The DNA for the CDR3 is TGTGCCAGCTCCCTACAGGGTTTGGGGCTTTACGGCTACACCTTC.

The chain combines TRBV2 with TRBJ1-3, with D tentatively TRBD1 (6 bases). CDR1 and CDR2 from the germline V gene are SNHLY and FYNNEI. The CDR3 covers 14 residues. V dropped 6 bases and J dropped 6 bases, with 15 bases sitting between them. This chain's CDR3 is CASSVRDTENTIYF. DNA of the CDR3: TGTGCCAGCAGCGTCCGGGACACCGAAAACACCATATATTTT.

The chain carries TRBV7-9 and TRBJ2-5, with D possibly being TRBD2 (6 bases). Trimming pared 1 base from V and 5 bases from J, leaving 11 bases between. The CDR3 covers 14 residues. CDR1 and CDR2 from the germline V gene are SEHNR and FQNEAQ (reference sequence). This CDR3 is CASSLGGLLETQYF. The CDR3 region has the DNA TGTGCCAGCAGCTTAGGGGGACTGCTGGAGACCCAGTACTTC.

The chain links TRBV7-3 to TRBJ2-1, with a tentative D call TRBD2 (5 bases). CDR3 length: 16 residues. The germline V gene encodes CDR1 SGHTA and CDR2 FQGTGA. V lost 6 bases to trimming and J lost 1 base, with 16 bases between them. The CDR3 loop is CASSFAGEGSYNEQFF. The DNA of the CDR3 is TGTGCCAGCAGTTTTGCCGGGGAAGGTTCCTACAATGAGCAGTTCTTC.

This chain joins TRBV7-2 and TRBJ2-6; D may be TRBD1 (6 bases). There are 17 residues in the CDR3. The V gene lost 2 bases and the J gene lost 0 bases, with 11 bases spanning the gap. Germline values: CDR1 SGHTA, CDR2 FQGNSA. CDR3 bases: TGTGCCAGCAGCTTACCAGGGGAATTCTCTGGGGCCAACGTCCTGACTTTC. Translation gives CASSLPGEFSGANVLTF. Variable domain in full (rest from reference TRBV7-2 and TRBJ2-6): GAGVSQSPSNKVTEKGKDVELRCDPISGHTALYWYRQSLGQGLEFLIYFQGNSAPDKSGLPSDRFSAERTGGSVSTLTIQRTQQEDSAVYLCASSLPGEFSGANVLTFGAGSRLTVL.

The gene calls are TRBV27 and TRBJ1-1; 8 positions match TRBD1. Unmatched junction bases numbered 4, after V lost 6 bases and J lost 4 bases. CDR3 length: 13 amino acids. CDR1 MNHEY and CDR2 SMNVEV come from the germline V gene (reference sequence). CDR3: CASRIQGVTEAFF. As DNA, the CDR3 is TGTGCCAGCAGGATACAGGGGGTCACTGAAGCTTTCTTT.

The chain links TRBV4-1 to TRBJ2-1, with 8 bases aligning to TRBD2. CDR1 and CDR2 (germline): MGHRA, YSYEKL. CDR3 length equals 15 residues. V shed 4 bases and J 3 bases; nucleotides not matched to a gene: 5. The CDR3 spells CASSPGLGDYNEQFF. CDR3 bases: TGCGCCAGCAGCCCGGGACTAGGAGACTACAATGAGCAGTTCTTC.

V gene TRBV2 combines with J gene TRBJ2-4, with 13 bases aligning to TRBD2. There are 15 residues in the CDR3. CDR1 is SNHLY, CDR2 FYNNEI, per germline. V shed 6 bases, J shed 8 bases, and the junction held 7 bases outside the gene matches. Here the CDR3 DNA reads TGTGCCAGCAGACCGACTAGCGGGGGGTCGGACATTCAGTACTTC. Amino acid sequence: CASRPTSGGSDIQYF.